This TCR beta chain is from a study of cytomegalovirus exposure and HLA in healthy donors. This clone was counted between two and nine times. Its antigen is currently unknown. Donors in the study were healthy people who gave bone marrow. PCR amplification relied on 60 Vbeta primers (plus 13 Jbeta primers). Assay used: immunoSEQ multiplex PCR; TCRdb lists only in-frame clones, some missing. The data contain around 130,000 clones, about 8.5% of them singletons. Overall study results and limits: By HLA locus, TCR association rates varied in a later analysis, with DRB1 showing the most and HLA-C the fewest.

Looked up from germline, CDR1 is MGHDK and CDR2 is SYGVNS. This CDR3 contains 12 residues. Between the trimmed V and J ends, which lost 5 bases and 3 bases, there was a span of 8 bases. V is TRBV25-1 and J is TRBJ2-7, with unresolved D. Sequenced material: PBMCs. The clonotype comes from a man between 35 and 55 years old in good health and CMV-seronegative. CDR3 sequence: CASSQVGYEQYF. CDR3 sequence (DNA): TGTGCCAGCAGTCAAGTCGGCTACGAGCAGTACTTC.